This T cell receptor beta chain was recorded in a study of CD8+ T cells in alopecia areata. This clone has more than one count but fewer than ten. Its antigen is unknown. Overall study results and limits: Normal-skin resident alphabeta T cells also appear among scalp sample sequences.

RNA was extracted and reverse transcribed into cDNA as the sequencing template. Produced via immunoSEQ multiplex PCR; TCRdb's table is partial and in-frame only. The top ten hold roughly a quarter of the sample, which has 110,000 or so clones, about 60% seen once. Alopecia areata patients provided lesional scalp punch biopsies and peripheral blood. The sample comprised NKG2D-low CD8+ T cells sorted from blood. The clonotype comes from a human donor with alopecia areata.

CDR3 nucleotide sequence: TGTGCCATCAGTGAGTCACCAGGGGGGACTAGCGGCGATGAGCAGTTCTTC. Translating it yields CAISESPGGTSGDEQFF. The chain is built from TRBV10-3 and TRBJ2-1; 11 bases match TRBD2. Germline values: CDR1 ENHRY, CDR2 SYGVKD. Losses at the gene ends were 0 bases for V and 8 bases for J; bases not matched to a gene: 9. The CDR3 totals 17 residues.